These 15 T cell receptor beta chains share one sample of origin, sequenced in a study of technical replicates of blood from a handful of donors. Using immunoSEQ multiplex PCR, the repertoire was profiled, and TCRdb retains in-frame clones only, with some absent. Found here are 9,500 to 15,000 clones, around 79% of them singletons; the top ten hold 13% to 15%. The sequencing sample was made of PBMCs. The receptors were gathered from a human donor in good health.

The rearrangement links TRBV7-3 to TRBJ2-1; D is uncertain. V was pared by 7 bases and J by 1 base, with 5 bases between. The germline V gene has CDR1 SGHTA and CDR2 FQGTGA. This CDR3 has 12 amino acids. The CDR3 protein is CASTRSYNEQFF. Here the CDR3 DNA reads TGTGCCAGCACTCGGTCCTACAATGAGCAGTTCTTC.

This rearrangement joins TRBV18 to TRBJ2-1; 15 positions agree with TRBD2. The CDR3 is made up of 17 amino acids. J lost 4 bases, V lost 1 base, and 2 bases had no gene match. Germline CDR1 is KGHSH and CDR2 is LQKENI. CDR3 amino acids: CASSPQGLAGGYNEQFF. For the CDR3, the DNA is TGTGCCAGCTCACCACAGGGACTAGCGGGGGGATACAATGAGCAGTTCTTC.

The chain links TRBV6-5 to TRBJ1-3; TRBD1 matches at 8 bases. The V segment lost 7 bases and the J segment 4 bases; nucleotides outside the gene matches: 6. Per the germline V gene, CDR1 is MNHEY and CDR2 is SVGAGI. CDR3 length: 14 amino acids. Here the CDR3 DNA reads TGTGCCAGCATCTCAGGACAGGGCGGAAACACCATATATTTT. Encoded protein: CASISGQGGNTIYF.

The genes are TRBV5-1 and TRBJ1-1; D call uncertain. Trimming cost V 4 bases and J 1 base, with 14 bases left between them. Germline V CDR1 and CDR2: SGHRS, YFSETQ. The CDR3 sequence is 15 residues long. DNA for the CDR3: TGCGCCAGCAGCAGGAACGGAGACGGGAACACTGAAGCTTTCTTT. Amino acid sequence: CASSRNGDGNTEAFF.

This clone has just one count. This CDR3 reads CASSRDNEQFF. CDR3 in DNA: TGTGCCAGCAGCCGCGACAATGAGCAGTTCTTC. The V gene is TRBV28, the J gene TRBJ2-1; D gene ambiguous. With 6 bases removed from V and 5 bases from J, the gap between germline ends came to 5 bases. Germline CDR1 is MDHEN and CDR2 is SYDVKM. The CDR3 is made up of 11 amino acids.

The J gene is TRBJ2-3, the V gene TRBV2; 7 positions match TRBD1. Germline lookup yields CDR1 SNHLY and CDR2 FYNNEI. The CDR3 contains 15 residues. The V segment lost 7 bases and the J segment 1 base; nucleotides outside the gene matches: 8. For the CDR3, the DNA is TGTGCCAGCACCCCCCAAGGACAGGGCACAGATACGCAGTATTTT. Translating it yields CASTPQGQGTDTQYF.

This clone has only a few counts. This sequence joins TRBV2 and TRBJ2-7, with unresolved D. The CDR3 is 12 residues long. The germline CDR1 and CDR2 sequences are SNHLY and FYNNEI. The V gene lost 5 bases and the J gene lost 10 bases, with 15 bases spanning the gap. DNA for the CDR3: TGTGCCAGCAGTCCGTCAGATACCGAACAGTACTTC. The encoded protein is CASSPSDTEQYF.

The gene calls are TRBV9 and TRBJ2-3; 7 bases are a match to TRBD1. The trim removed 5 bases at V and 2 bases at J, leaving 8 bases unmatched. Germline values: CDR1 SGDLS, CDR2 YYNGEE. The CDR3 is 15 amino acids. The CDR3 DNA is TGTGCCAGCAGAGAGACAGGGACAATCACAGATACGCAGTATTTT. Translation: CASRETGTITDTQYF.

J is TRBJ1-3 and V is TRBV5-1; 10 bases agree with TRBD1. The trim removed 3 bases at V and 7 bases at J, leaving 4 bases unmatched. The CDR3 runs to 14 residues. Germline V gene sequence: CDR1 SGHRS, CDR2 YFSETQ. CDR3 bases: TGCGCCAGCAGCTCCGGGACAGGGGTTAACACCATATATTTT. Amino acids: CASSSGTGVNTIYF.

This sequence joins TRBV27 and TRBJ1-2; tentative D call: TRBD1 (5 bases). Trimming left V 8 bases short and J 4 bases short, with 11 bases between. Germline CDR1 is MNHEY and CDR2 is SMNVEV (reference sequence). This CDR3 region has 12 residues. The CDR3 bases are TGTGCCAGCGCAAGGGGATCCTATGGCTACACCTTC. Translation gives CASARGSYGYTF.

The chain recombines TRBV4-1 with TRBJ2-7, with 8 bases fitting TRBD1. V trimming: 0 bases; J trimming: 5 bases; junction bases outside the gene matches: 3. Per germline, CDR1 MGHRA and CDR2 YSYEKL. The CDR3 sequence is 14 residues long. CDR3: CASSQETGGNEQYF. CDR3 bases: TGCGCCAGCAGCCAAGAAACAGGGGGGAACGAGCAGTACTTC.

The chain couples TRBV19 to TRBJ2-7, with D possibly TRBD1 on 5 matching bases. The CDR3 is made up of 15 amino acids. Germline V gene sequence: CDR1 LNHDA, CDR2 SQIVND (reference sequence). Trimming shortened V by 6 bases and J by 5 bases, and 20 bases separated the two germline ends. The DNA of the CDR3 is TGTGCCAGTAGAGGGCTGGAGCAGGGCACCCACGAGCAGTACTTC. Protein: CASRGLEQGTHEQYF.

The chain has TRBV5-1 and TRBJ1-1; 7 nucleotides match TRBD1. The length of the CDR3 is 14 residues. The germline V gene has CDR1 SGHRS and CDR2 YFSETQ. J was trimmed by 6 bases and V by 0 bases; bases with no gene match: 5. For the CDR3, the DNA is TGCGCCAGCAGCTTGGCACAGGGGAATTCTGAAGCTTTCTTT. Protein sequence: CASSLAQGNSEAFF. The variable domain in full, with the rest retrieved from reference TRBV5-1 and TRBJ1-1, is KAGVTQTPRYLIKTRGQQVTLSCSPISGHRSVSWYQQTPGQGLQFLFEYFSETQRNKGNFPGRFSGRQFSNSRSEMNVSTLELGDSALYLCASSLAQGNSEAFFGQGTRLTVV.

This sequence joins TRBV27 and TRBJ2-2; 9 bases map to TRBD2. Germline CDR1 and CDR2: MNHEY and SMNVEV (reference sequence). The CDR3 runs to 14 residues. V lost 10 bases to trimming and J lost 4 bases; unmatched junction nucleotides: 7. The DNA of the CDR3 is TGTGCCACCACTCGAGCGGGAGGCACCGGGGAGCTGTTTTTT. Protein sequence: CATTRAGGTGELFF.

This chain connects TRBV7-5 to TRBJ1-2; whether TRBD1, the table's D call, matches the DNA was not checked. TRBV7-5 is a documented pseudogene. The CDR3 runs to 16 residues. The CDR3 DNA is TGTGTCAGAAGCTTAGAACCCCCCGAGGGGGTGGAGGGCTACACCTTC. This gives the protein CVRSLEPPEGVEGYTF.